The subject of this entry is one TCR beta chain. Its antigen is currently unknown. The data were obtained in a study of OX40 agonist ivuxolimab in advanced cancers. Measured with immunoSEQ multiplex PCR; TCRdb has only the in-frame clones, and not every one. The table records 25,000 to 35,000 clones, roughly nine tenths of them present only once. The ends lost 1 base at V and 0 bases at J; junction bases unmatched: 1. This CDR3 is built from 15 residues. Per the germline V gene, CDR1 is SGDLS and CDR2 is YYNGEE. Whole-study results and caveats: Blood T cells, both CD4+ and CD8+, expanded clonally by week 6 at 0.1 to 3.0 mg/kg. Researchers did not determine the expanded peripheral T cells' antigen specificity.

The chain uses TRBV9 and TRBJ2-3, with TRBD2 matching 8 bases. The sample here was CD4+ or CD8+ T cells sorted from blood, taken in a trial of the OX40 agonist ivuxolimab. This TCR came from an adult with an advanced solid tumor such as melanoma, head and neck, liver or kidney cancer. For the CDR3, the DNA is TGTGCCAGCAGCGTACCTAGCGGGAGCACAGATACGCAGTATTTT. Its translation is CASSVPSGSTDTQYF.